The rows below give T cell receptor beta chains drawn from one sample of a study of regulatory T cells in long-lasting Graves disease. TCRdb reprocessed the multiplex PCR reads with MiXCR, giving one entry per CDR3 protein. The sample yields roughly 500,000 distinct CDR3 sequences, roughly 21% seen once. The sample consisted of peripheral blood mononuclear cells (PBMCs), taken when the disease was refractory, from a patient treated with antithyroid drugs. Receptor source: a female donor with Graves disease. Each CDR3 is given with its conserved first and last residue. The D gene is left open where the match is weak. A row's size may be missing; if present it is once, few, many or a size class.

TRBJ2-1 | TRBD2 | TRBV6-1 | few | TGTGCCAGCAGCTCCCTGGGACTAGCGGGATCTCGGGATGAGCAGTTCTTC | CASSSLGLAGSRDEQFF
TRBJ1-1 | - | TRBV6-1 | many | TGTGCCAGCCTCGGACCGCAGAACACTGAAGCTTTCTTT | CASLGPQNTEAFF
TRBJ2-5 | TRBD2 | TRBV6-9 | many | TGTGCCAGCAGTTTCTGGGGCGGGGGGGCCGGAGAAACCCAGTACTTC | CASSFWGGGAGETQYF
TRBJ2-2 | - | TRBV6-4 | - | TGTGCCAGCAGGGGGGCGGGGAGTAAAGCGGGGAGAAGGGAGCTGTTTTTT | CASRGAGSKAGRRELFF
TRBJ2-7 | - | TRBV11-1 | many | TGTGCCAGCAGCCCCCGAGGGGGGAACGAGCAGTACTTC | CASSPRGGNEQYF
TRBJ1-2 | - | TRBV6-1 | many | TGTGCCAGCAGTCCTACAGGGCTTGGCTACACCTTC | CASSPTGLGYTF
TRBJ2-7 | - | TRBV7-2 | many | TGTGCCAGCAGCTTATCTGCAGGAAACCCCTACGAGCAGTACTTC | CASSLSAGNPYEQYF
TRBJ2-4 | TRBD1 | TRBV28 | many | TGTGCCAGCAGTCCTACGGGGTGGTATGAGACAGGGCTAGCCAAAAACATTCAGTACTTC | CASSPTGWYETGLAKNIQYF
TRBJ2-4 | - | TRBV12-3/TRBV12-4 | many | TGTGCCAGCAGTCCACTCCCGAGGCGCATTCAGTACTTC | CASSPLPRRIQYF
TRBJ2-7 | - | TRBV7-2 | many | TGTGCCAGCAGCTTCGACCTCAGGGCCCCCTACGAGCAGTACTTC | CASSFDLRAPYEQYF
TRBJ2-2 | TRBD2 | TRBV2 | - | TGTGCCAGCAGCACCGGACTAGCGGGCACCGGGGAGCTGTTTTTT | CASSTGLAGTGELFF
TRBJ1-5 | - | TRBV28 | many | TGTGCCAGCAGCAGAACAAGGCTACAGGGTAGCAATCAGCCCCAGCATTTT | CASSRTRLQGSNQPQHF
TRBJ1-5 | - | TRBV11-2 | many | TGTGCCAGCAGCTTGGAGGGGGAAAGCAATCAGCCCCAGCATTTT | CASSLEGESNQPQHF
TRBJ1-1 | - | TRBV5-5 | - | TGTGCCAGCAGCCCCCAGGGATACGGAGCTTTCTTT | CASSPQGYGAFF
TRBJ2-7 | TRBD1 | TRBV9 | few | TGTGCCAGCAGCTTAGGGATAGGACAGGGAAAGTTTTCCTACGAGCAGTACTTC | CASSLGIGQGKFSYEQYF
TRBJ2-3 | - | TRBV9 | - | TGTGCCAGCAGCGCCCTGGAAGGGGGTTCGGATACGCAGTATTTT | CASSALEGGSDTQYF
TRBJ1-5 | TRBD1 | TRBV6-1 | - | TGTGCCAGCAGTGACTTAGGACGAGGACAGGGCAATCAGCCCCAGCATTTT | CASSDLGRGQGNQPQHF
TRBJ2-7 | - | TRBV20-1 | few | TGCAGTGCTAGAGATTCCAGGGGTAGCTACGAGCAGTACTTC | CSARDSRGSYEQYF
TRBJ1-1 | - | TRBV20-1 | - | TGCAGTGCTAGAGACCAGATCAACACTGAAGCTTTCTTT | CSARDQINTEAFF
TRBJ1-6 | - | TRBV18 | few | TGTGCCAGCTCACCACGGTTCGCGCTATCAAATTCACCCCTCCACTTT | CASSPRFALSNSPLHF
TRBJ2-5 | TRBD2 | TRBV2 | many | TGTGCCAGCAGTGTACTGATCGGGCTAGCGGGGGCGAGGACCCAGTACTTC | CASSVLIGLAGARTQYF
TRBJ1-2 | TRBD1 | TRBV28 | few | TGTGCCAGCAGTTTAGGACAGGGCGGCGTCGGCTACACCTTC | CASSLGQGGVGYTF
TRBJ1-5 | TRBD1 | TRBV12-3/TRBV12-4 | many | TGTGCCAGCAGCTCGGGACAGTTCCAGCCCCAGCATTTT | CASSSGQFQPQHF
TRBJ1-6 | - | TRBV20-1 | few | TGCAGTGCTAGAGATTATACCCAGGGGAATTCACCCCTCCACTTT | CSARDYTQGNSPLHF
TRBJ2-3 | - | TRBV6-2/TRBV6-3 | - | TGTGCCAGCAGTTACTCGAAAGAGGTAGATACGCAGTATTTT | CASSYSKEVDTQYF
TRBJ1-1 | - | TRBV27 | - | TGTGCCAGCAGTACCTACAGGGAGGCCACTGAAGCTTTCTTT | CASSTYREATEAFF
TRBJ2-3 | - | TRBV11-2 | - | TGTGCCAGCAGGGTGGGGGATACGCAGTATTTT | CASRVGDTQYF
TRBJ1-1 | TRBD1 | TRBV6-1 | many | TGTGCCAGCATTCTTACAGGGGGAACTGAAGCTTTCTTT | CASILTGGTEAFF
TRBJ2-2 | TRBD2 | TRBV28 | few | TGTGCCAGCAGTTTAAGGACTAGCGGGCTCACCGGGGAGCTGTTTTTT | CASSLRTSGLTGELFF
TRBJ2-7 | TRBD1 | TRBV20-1 | - | TGCAGTGCTAGAGATCGTACTGGGCAGGGGGTATCCTACGAGCAGTACTTC | CSARDRTGQGVSYEQYF
TRBJ2-2 | TRBD2 | TRBV15 | few | TGTGCCACCAGCAGGGATTCGGGTAGCGGGGTAAACACCGGGGAGCTGTTTTTT | CATSRDSGSGVNTGELFF
TRBJ2-7 | - | TRBV28 | - | TGTGCCAGTACTGGACAAGGGGTTGTTTACGAGCAGTACTTC | CASTGQGVVYEQYF
TRBJ1-1 | - | TRBV7-9 | - | TGTGCCAGCAGCCTCCCCGGGGGACGGACTGAAGCTTTCTTT | CASSLPGGRTEAFF
TRBJ2-5 | - | TRBV28 | many | TGTGCCAGCAGCCCTGGACAGAGCCAAGAGACCCAGTACTTC | CASSPGQSQETQYF
TRBJ2-2 | TRBD2 | TRBV9 | few | TGTGCCAGCAGCGTAGATAGCGGGATCATCACCGGGGAGCTGTTTTTT | CASSVDSGIITGELFF
TRBJ1-1 | TRBD1 | TRBV13 | once | TGTGCCAGCAGCTTAGGCGGGACAGGGGGCACGAACACTGAAGCTTTCTTT | CASSLGGTGGTNTEAFF
TRBJ2-6 | - | TRBV11-3 | few | TGTGCCAGCAGCCCGCACGTGGCGACAGAAGTGTACTCTGGGGCCAACGTCCTGACTTTC | CASSPHVATEVYSGANVLTF
TRBJ1-6 | - | TRBV5-1 | many | TGCGCCAGCAGCTCTCTGCCGGGCTCCTCTCAGGGGTCACCCCTCCACTTT | CASSSLPGSSQGSPLHF
TRBJ2-3 | TRBD2 | TRBV4-1 | - | TGCGCCAGCAGCCAAAAGCGGGAGATGGATACGCAGTATTTT | CASSQKREMDTQYF
TRBJ1-1 | - | TRBV6-1 | many | TGTGCCCTCAGCCTCACAGCGAACACTGAAGCTTTCTTT | CALSLTANTEAFF